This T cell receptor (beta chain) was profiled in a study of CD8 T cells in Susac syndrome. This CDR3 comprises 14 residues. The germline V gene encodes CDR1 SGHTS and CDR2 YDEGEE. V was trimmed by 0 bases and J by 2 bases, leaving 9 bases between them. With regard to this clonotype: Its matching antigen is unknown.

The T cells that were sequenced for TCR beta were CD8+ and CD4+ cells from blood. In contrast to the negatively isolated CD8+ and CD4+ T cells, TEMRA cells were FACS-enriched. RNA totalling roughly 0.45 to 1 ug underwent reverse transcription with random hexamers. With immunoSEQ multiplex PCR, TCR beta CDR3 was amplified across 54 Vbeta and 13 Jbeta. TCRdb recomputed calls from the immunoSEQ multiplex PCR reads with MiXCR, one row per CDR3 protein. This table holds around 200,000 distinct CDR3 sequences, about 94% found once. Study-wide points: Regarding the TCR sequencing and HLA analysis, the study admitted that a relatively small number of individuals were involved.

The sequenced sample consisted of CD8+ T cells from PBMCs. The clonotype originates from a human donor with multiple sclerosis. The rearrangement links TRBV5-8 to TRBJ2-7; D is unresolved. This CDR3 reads CASSLAVRTYEQYF. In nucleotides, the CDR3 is TGTGCCAGCAGCTTGGCTGTCAGGACCTACGAGCAGTACTTC.